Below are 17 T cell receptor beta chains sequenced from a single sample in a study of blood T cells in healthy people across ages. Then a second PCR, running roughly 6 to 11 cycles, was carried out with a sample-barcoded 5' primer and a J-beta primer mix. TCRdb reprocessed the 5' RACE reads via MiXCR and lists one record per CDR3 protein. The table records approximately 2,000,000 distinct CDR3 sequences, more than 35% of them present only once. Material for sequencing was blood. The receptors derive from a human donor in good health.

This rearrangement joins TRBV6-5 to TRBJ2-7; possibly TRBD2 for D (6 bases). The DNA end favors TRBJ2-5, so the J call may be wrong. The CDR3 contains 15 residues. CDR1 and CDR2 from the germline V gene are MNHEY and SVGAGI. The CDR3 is CASSTAGYGLETQYF. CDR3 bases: TGTGCCAGCAGCACCGCGGGGTACGGGTTGGAGACCCAGTACTTC.

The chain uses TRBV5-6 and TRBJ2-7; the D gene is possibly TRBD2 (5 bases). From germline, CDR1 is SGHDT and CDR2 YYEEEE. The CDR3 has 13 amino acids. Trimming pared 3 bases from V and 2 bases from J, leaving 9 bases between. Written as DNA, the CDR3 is TGTGCCAGCAGCTCCCGAGGGACCTACGAGCAGTACTTC. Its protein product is CASSSRGTYEQYF.

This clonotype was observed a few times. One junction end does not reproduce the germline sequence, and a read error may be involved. The CDR3 region has the DNA TGCAGCGCTGAACTAGCGGGGTTGTTGAAGTATTTT. Translation gives CSAELAGLLKYF. This sequence joins TRBV29-1 and TRBJ2-3, with 10 bases aligning to TRBD2. CDR1 and CDR2 (germline): SQVTM, ANQGSEA. CDR3 length equals 12 residues.

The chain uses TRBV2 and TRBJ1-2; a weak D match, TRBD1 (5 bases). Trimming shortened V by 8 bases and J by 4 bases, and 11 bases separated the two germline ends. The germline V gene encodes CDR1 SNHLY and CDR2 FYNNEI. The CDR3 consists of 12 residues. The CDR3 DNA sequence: TGTGCCAGCGCCCGGGACGGCTATGGCTACACCTTC. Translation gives CASARDGYGYTF.

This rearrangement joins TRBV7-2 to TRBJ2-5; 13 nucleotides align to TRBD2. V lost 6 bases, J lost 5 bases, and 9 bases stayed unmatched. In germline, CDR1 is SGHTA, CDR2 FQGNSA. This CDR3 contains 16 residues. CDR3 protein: CASSLLAGGLLETQYF. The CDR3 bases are TGTGCCAGCAGTCTACTAGCGGGGGGGCTTCTTGAGACCCAGTACTTC.

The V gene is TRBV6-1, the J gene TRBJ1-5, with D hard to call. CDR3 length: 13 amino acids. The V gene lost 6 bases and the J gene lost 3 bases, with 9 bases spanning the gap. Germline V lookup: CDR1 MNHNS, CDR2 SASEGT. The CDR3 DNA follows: TGTGCCAGCAGGCCCAGCTTCAATCAGCCCCAGCATTTT. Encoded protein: CASRPSFNQPQHF.

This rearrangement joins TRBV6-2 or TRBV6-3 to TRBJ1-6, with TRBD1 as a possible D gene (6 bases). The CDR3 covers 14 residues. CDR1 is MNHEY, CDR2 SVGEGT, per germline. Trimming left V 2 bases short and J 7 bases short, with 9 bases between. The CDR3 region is CASSYPTGNSPLHF. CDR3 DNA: TGTGCCAGCAGTTACCCGACAGGAAATTCACCCCTCCACTTT.

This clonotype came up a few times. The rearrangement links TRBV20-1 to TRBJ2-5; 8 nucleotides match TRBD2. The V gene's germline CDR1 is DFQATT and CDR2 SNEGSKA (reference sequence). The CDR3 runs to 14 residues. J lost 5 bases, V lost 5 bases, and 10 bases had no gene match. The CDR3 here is CSAPPRGGRETQYF. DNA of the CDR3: TGCAGTGCTCCTCCCCGGGGGGGCCGGGAGACCCAGTACTTC.

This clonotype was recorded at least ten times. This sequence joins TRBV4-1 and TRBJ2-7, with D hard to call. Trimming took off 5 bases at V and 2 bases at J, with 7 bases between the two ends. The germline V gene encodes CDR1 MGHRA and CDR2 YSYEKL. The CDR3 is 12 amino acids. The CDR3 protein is CASSGIAYEQYF. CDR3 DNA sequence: TGCGCCAGCAGCGGTATTGCCTACGAGCAGTACTTC.

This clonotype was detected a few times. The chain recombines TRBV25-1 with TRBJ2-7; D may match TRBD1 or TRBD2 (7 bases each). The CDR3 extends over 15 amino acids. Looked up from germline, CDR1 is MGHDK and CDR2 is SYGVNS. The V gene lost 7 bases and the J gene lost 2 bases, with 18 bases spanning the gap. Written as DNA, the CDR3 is TGTGCCAGCATGGGGGAGGGGGCTCCTCCCTACGAGCAGTACTTC. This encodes CASMGEGAPPYEQYF.

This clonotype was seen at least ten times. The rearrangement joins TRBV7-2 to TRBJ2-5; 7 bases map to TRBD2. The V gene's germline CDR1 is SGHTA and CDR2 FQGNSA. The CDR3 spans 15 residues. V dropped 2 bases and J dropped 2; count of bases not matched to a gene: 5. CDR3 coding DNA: TGTGCCAGCAGCTTACAGGGCGGGGGACAAGAGACCCAGTACTTC. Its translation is CASSLQGGGQETQYF.

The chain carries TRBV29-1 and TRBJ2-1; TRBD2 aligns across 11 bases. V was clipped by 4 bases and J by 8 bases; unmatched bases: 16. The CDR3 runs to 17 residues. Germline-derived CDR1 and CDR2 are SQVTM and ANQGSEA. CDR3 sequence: CSVGATSGSQLHDEQFF. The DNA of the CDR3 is TGCAGCGTTGGGGCTACTAGCGGGAGCCAACTCCATGATGAGCAGTTCTTC.

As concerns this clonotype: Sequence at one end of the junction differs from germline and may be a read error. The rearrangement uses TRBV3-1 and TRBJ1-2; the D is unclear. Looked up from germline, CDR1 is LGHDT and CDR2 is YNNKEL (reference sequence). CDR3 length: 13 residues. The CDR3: CAGSQEQYYGYTF. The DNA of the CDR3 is TGTGCCGGCAGCCAAGAACAGTACTATGGCTACACCTTC.

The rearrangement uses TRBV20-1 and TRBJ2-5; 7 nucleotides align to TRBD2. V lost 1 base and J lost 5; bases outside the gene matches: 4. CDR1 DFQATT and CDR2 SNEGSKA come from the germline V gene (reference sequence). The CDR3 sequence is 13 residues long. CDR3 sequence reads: CSARGWGGETQYF. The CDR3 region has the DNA TGCAGTGCTAGAGGATGGGGAGGGGAGACCCAGTACTTC.

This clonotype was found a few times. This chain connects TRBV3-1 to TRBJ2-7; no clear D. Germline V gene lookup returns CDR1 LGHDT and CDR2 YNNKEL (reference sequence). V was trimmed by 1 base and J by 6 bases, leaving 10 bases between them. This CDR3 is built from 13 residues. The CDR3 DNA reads TGTGCCAGCAGCCAAGGGACGAACACCGAGCAGTACTTC. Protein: CASSQGTNTEQYF.

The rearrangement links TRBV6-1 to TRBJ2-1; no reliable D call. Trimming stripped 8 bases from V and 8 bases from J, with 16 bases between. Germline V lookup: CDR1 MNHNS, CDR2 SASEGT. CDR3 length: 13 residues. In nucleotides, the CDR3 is TGTGCCAGCTCCTTCTACCGTGTGGATGAGCAGTTCTTC. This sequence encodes CASSFYRVDEQFF.

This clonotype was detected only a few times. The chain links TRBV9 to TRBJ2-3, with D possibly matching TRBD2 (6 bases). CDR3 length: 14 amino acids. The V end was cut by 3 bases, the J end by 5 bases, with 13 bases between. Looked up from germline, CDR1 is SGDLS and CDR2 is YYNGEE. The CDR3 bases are TGTGCCAGCAGCGCTGGGACTCTGATAGATACGCAGTATTTT. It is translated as CASSAGTLIDTQYF.